This T cell receptor (beta chain) comes out of a study of cytomegalovirus exposure and HLA in healthy donors. General study results and limits: Usually a TCR sequence was rare, but some public TCRs were found in many donors. Highest at DRB1 and lowest at HLA-C, TCR association rates differed among HLA loci in a later analysis. Some V segments, including TRBV6-2 and TRBV6-3, were excluded as indistinguishable. Later examination showed HLA-associated TCR beta chains had greater clonal expansion than equally common others.

The germline V gene has CDR1 MDHEN and CDR2 SYDVKM. Trimming removed 4 bases at V and 3 bases at J, with 13 bases between. This CDR3 is built from 14 residues. PCR employed 60 Vbeta and 13 Jbeta primers. TCRdb's table, derived via immunoSEQ multiplex PCR, lists solely in-frame clones and lacks some. The sample lists 250,000 or so clones; around 90% were seen once. Remarks on this clone: What it binds is not known.

Source material: PBMCs. This sequence originates from a girl aged 2 to 10 in good health and CMV-seronegative. This rearrangement joins TRBV28 to TRBJ2-7, with D maybe TRBD2 (6 bases). CDR3: CASSSRGSSYEQYF. The CDR3 bases are TGTGCCAGCAGTTCCCGGGGGAGTAGCTACGAGCAGTACTTC.